Included here is one T cell receptor beta chain sequence, with context. Antigen specificity is unknown. The data were obtained in a study of cytomegalovirus exposure and HLA in healthy donors. Study overall: The 130 or so validation repertoires used the same platform as the roughly 670 first-cohort repertoires (as reported by a later analysis).

Findings and caveats of the study: It was 164 TCR beta chains that were listed as cytomegalovirus-associated.

Data came from immunoSEQ multiplex PCR; TCRdb stores just in-frame clones and leaves some out. The sample has 130,000 to 150,000 clones; nearly 90% are singletons. Trimming took 2 bases from V and 8 from J; bases not matched to a gene: 7. The V gene's germline CDR1 is LNHNV and CDR2 YYDKDF (reference sequence). The CDR3 sequence is 15 residues long. The clonotype originates from a woman aged 18-29 years in good health and CMV-seropositive. This chain connects TRBV15 to TRBJ1-5; TRBD1 matches 9 bases. Sequenced input: PBMCs. The CDR3 region is CATSRTTGGTEPQHF. Written as DNA, the CDR3 is TGTGCCACCAGCAGAACGACAGGGGGAACTGAGCCCCAGCATTTT.